This entry is about one T cell receptor beta chain. TCRdb called the RT-PCR reads again in MiXCR, with one record for every CDR3 protein. The sample carries around 1,600 distinct CDR3 sequences, 6.5% to 9% recorded once. This sample stems from a study of patients and donors after allogeneic stem cell transplantation. Germline V gene lookup returns CDR1 MNHEY and CDR2 SMNVEV (reference sequence). Trimming cost V 3 bases and J 9 bases, with 9 bases left between them. CDR3 size: 13 residues. Sequences were obtained from blood, either unsorted or a sorted T cell fraction (not recorded which). This receptor was identified in a human donor who was either an allogeneic HSCT recipient or a stem cell or donor lymphocyte infusion donor (not recorded which). It is not recorded whose cells these are; they may come from a transplant donor. The genes are TRBV27 and TRBJ1-6; tentatively, D is TRBD1 (5 bases). The CDR3 sequence is CASSLGVLSPLHF. In nucleotides, the CDR3 is TGTGCCAGCAGTTTGGGGGTCCTTTCACCCCTCCACTTT.